The 13 T cell receptor beta chains listed next were all sequenced from one sample in a study of human T cells and chemical hapten exposure. TCRdb analysed the RACE reads with MiXCR anew, one entry per CDR3 protein. The data show tens of thousands of distinct CDR3 sequences, nearly 10% seen once. Time point given: pre-sensitization, week 0. The treatment denotes: therapeutic diphenylcyclopropenone sensitization with weekly scalp DPC. The source was whole blood, collected in connection with sensitization to the hapten diphenylcyclopropenone (DPC). Source of these receptors: a woman between 40 and 55 years old with alopecia areata. Some clones in this sample may be carry-over from other donors' samples.

This clonotype came up many times. This chain joins TRBV29-1 and TRBJ1-2, with 11 bases lining up with TRBD1. CDR1 is SQVTM and CDR2 is ANQGSEA in the germline V gene. V shed 0 bases, J shed 6 bases, and the junction held 6 bases outside the gene matches. The CDR3 length is 15 residues. The CDR3 DNA reads as TGCAGCGTTGAAGACCCCGGGACAGGGGGTAATGGCTACACCTTC. Translating gives CSVEDPGTGGNGYTF.

This clonotype was seen ten or more times. The chain uses TRBV11-2 and TRBJ2-1; D ambiguous. The V gene lost 6 bases and the J gene lost 3 bases, with 6 bases spanning the gap. Germline CDR1 and CDR2: SGHAT and FQNNGV. This CDR3 is 12 amino acids long. CDR3 amino acids: CASSLNYNEQFF. The CDR3 DNA sequence: TGTGCCAGCAGTTTGAACTACAATGAGCAGTTCTTC.

This clonotype was counted at least ten times. This chain links TRBV29-1 with TRBJ2-1; 9 positions agree with TRBD2. The V gene's germline CDR1 is SQVTM and CDR2 ANQGSEA. J was trimmed by 6 bases and V by 6 bases; bases with no gene match: 6. CDR3 length: 13 amino acids. The CDR3: CSVVPGLANEQFF. The CDR3 DNA follows: TGCAGCGTCGTCCCGGGACTAGCCAATGAGCAGTTCTTC.

The chain joins TRBV5-5 to TRBJ1-1; possible D gene TRBD1, 5 bases. The CDR3 length is 14 residues. CDR1 is SGHKS and CDR2 is YYEKEE in the germline V gene (reference sequence). V gave up 4 bases and J gave up 4 bases, with 14 bases separating them. The CDR3 bases are TGTGCCAGCAGCCCCGGGACTCCGGGCACTGAAGCTTTCTTT. It yields the protein CASSPGTPGTEAFF.

This clonotype was seen repeatedly, ten times or more. This chain uses TRBV28 with TRBJ2-5; TRBD2 aligns across 7 bases. The ends lost 3 bases at V and 5 bases at J; junction bases unmatched: 6. In germline, CDR1 is MDHEN, CDR2 SYDVKM. The CDR3 is made up of 14 amino acids. The CDR3 DNA follows: TGTGCCAGCAGTTTCCCGGGACTACGCGAGACCCAGTACTTC. It translates to CASSFPGLRETQYF. The complete variable domain, with remaining parts taken from reference TRBV28 and TRBJ2-5, reads DVKVTQSSRYLVKRTGEKVFLECVQDMDHENMFWYRQDPGLGLRLIYFSYDVKMKEKGDIPEGYSVSREKKERFSLILESASTNQTSMYLCASSFPGLRETQYFGPGTRLLVL.

In this sample, this clonotype turned up many times. The chain combines TRBV27 with TRBJ2-3, with a weak D call TRBD2 (5 bases). CDR3 length equals 16 residues. Trimming cost V 2 bases and J 4 bases, with 16 bases left between them. Germline V lookup: CDR1 MNHEY, CDR2 SMNVEV (reference sequence). CDR3 sequence: CASSLMDSHPPDTQYF. CDR3 bases: TGTGCCAGCAGTTTAATGGACTCCCATCCCCCAGATACGCAGTATTTT.

This clonotype was observed many times. This rearrangement joins TRBV15 to TRBJ1-3, with D unclear. The CDR3 runs 14 residues. Germline V CDR1 and CDR2: LNHNV, YYDKDF (reference sequence). Trimming left V 1 base short and J 2 bases short, with 6 bases between. CDR3 sequence (DNA): TGTGCCACCAGCAGAGGTGGCACTGGAAACACCATATATTTT. Protein: CATSRGGTGNTIYF.

This clonotype was seen a handful of times. The V and J genes are TRBV7-2 and TRBJ1-2, with D unresolved. This CDR3 spans 15 amino acids. The germline V gene encodes CDR1 SGHTA and CDR2 FQGNSA. Trimming took off 4 bases at V and 8 bases at J, with 20 bases between the two ends. CDR3 residues: CASSSYILSRGGYTF. CDR3 sequence (DNA): TGTGCCAGCAGCTCCTATATTCTATCACGCGGAGGCTACACCTTC.

The V call is TRBV29-1, the J call TRBJ1-1; unclear D gene. The CDR3 consists of 14 residues. Deletions cut 0 bases from V and 1 base from J, with 9 bases between. Germline CDR1 SQVTM, CDR2 ANQGSEA. The CDR3 bases are TGCAGCGTTGAAGATCCGGCAGGGAACACTGAAGCTTTCTTT. This encodes CSVEDPAGNTEAFF.

V is TRBV19 and J is TRBJ2-3; 12 bases match TRBD1. This CDR3 spans 18 amino acids. With 0 bases clipped from V and 4 bases from J, the junction kept 8 bases outside the gene matches. Per the germline V gene, CDR1 is LNHDA and CDR2 is SQIVND (reference sequence). The chain's CDR3 is CASSIDLSGTGGADTQYF. The CDR3 DNA reads as TGTGCCAGTAGTATAGATCTTTCCGGGACAGGGGGCGCAGATACGCAGTATTTT.

This clonotype was observed many times. Here the CDR3 DNA reads TGTGCCAGCAGATTGGGACAGGGCAATTCACCCCTCCACTTT. Its protein product is CASRLGQGNSPLHF. J is TRBJ1-6 and V is TRBV7-2; the match to TRBD1 covers 9 bases. V was pared by 6 bases and J by 7 bases, with 4 bases of the junction left unmatched. This CDR3 region has 14 residues. Per germline, CDR1 SGHTA and CDR2 FQGNSA. Combining the CDR3 with reference TRBV7-2 and TRBJ1-6 gives the whole variable domain GAGVSQSPSNKVTEKGKDVELRCDPISGHTALYWYRQSLGQGLEFLIYFQGNSAPDKSGLPSDRFSAERTGGSVSTLTIQRTQQEDSAVYLCASRLGQGNSPLHFGNGTRLTVT.

V gene TRBV10-2 combines with J gene TRBJ1-2; tentatively, D is TRBD1 (5 bases). In germline, CDR1 is WSHSY, CDR2 SAAADI. The CDR3 is made up of 13 amino acids. Trimming stripped 3 bases from V and 5 bases from J, with 10 bases between. CDR3 sequence: CASSDQGRYGYTF. In nucleotides, the CDR3 is TGCGCCAGCAGTGATCAGGGTCGTTATGGCTACACCTTC.

Only a few counts were recorded for this clonotype. The V gene is TRBV2, the J gene TRBJ2-5; D not resolved. The CDR3 runs to 11 residues. Germline V CDR1 and CDR2: SNHLY, FYNNEI. With 7 bases removed from V and 3 bases from J, the gap between germline ends came to 6 bases. DNA for the CDR3: TGTGCCAGCACCTACGAAGAGACCCAGTACTTC. Amino acid sequence: CASTYEETQYF.